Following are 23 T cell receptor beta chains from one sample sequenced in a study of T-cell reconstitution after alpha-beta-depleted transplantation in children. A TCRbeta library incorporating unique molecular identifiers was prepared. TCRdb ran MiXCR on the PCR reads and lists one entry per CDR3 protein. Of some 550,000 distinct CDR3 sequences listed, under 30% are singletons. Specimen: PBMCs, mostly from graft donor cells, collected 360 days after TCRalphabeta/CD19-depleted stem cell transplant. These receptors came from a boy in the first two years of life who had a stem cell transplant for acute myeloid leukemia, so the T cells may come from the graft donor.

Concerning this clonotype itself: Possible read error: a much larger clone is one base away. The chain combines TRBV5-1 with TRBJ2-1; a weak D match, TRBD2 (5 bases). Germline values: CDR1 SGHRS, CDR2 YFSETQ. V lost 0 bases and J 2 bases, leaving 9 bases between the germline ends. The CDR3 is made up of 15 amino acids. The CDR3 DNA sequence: TGCGCCAGCAGCTTGGCGGGGTGGACCTACAATGAGCAGTTCTTC. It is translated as CASSLAGWTYNEQFF.

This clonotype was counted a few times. CDR3 sequence reads: CASSSPGTAIYGYTF. Written as DNA, the CDR3 is TGTGCCAGCAGTTCCCCCGGGACAGCTATTTATGGCTACACCTTC. This rearrangement joins TRBV6-5 to TRBJ1-2, with 7 bases matching TRBD1. V lost 4 bases and J lost 5; bases outside the gene matches: 10. Germline assignment: CDR1 MNHEY and CDR2 SVGAGI. This CDR3 has 15 residues.

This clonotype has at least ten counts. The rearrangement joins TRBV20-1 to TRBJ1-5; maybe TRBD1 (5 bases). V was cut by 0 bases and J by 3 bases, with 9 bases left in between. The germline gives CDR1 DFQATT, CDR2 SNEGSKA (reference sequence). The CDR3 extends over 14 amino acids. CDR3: CSARDRQTNQPQHF. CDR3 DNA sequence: TGCAGTGCTAGAGATCGACAGACCAATCAGCCCCAGCATTTT.

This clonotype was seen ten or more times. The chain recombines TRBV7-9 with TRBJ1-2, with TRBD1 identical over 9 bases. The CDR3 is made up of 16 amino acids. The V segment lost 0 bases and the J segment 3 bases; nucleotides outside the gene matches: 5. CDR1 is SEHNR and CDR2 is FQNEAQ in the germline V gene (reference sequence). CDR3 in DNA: TGTGCCAGCAGCTTAGCGCCACAGGGGGCTTACTATGGCTACACCTTC. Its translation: CASSLAPQGAYYGYTF.

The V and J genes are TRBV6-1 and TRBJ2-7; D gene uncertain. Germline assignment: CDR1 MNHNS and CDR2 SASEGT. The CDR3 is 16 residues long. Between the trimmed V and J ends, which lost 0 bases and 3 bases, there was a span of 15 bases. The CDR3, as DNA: TGTGCCAGCAGTGAAGCCTGGCTGGGTACCGGCTACGAGCAGTACTTC. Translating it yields CASSEAWLGTGYEQYF.

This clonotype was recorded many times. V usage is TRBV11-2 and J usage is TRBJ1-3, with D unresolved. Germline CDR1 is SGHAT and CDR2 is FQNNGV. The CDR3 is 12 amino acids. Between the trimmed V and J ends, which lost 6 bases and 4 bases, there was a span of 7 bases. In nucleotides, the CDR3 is TGTGCCAGCAGTATCCAGGGAAACACCATATATTTT. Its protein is CASSIQGNTIYF.

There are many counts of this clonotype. The CDR3 loop is CASSLGQRAGTEAFF. Here the CDR3 DNA reads TGTGCCAGCAGCCTCGGACAGAGGGCGGGCACTGAAGCTTTCTTT. This chain uses TRBV7-9 with TRBJ1-1, with D possibly being TRBD1 (6 bases). V was trimmed by 5 bases and J by 4 bases, leaving 17 bases between them. Looked up from germline, CDR1 is SEHNR and CDR2 is FQNEAQ (reference sequence). CDR3 size: 15 residues.

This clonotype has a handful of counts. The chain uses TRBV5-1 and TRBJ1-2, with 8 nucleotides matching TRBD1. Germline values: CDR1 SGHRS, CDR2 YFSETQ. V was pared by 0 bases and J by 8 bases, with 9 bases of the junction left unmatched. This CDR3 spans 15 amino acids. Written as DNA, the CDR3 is TGCGCCAGCAGCTTGGCCGCGACAGGGGTCGGCGGCTACACCTTC. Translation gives CASSLAATGVGGYTF.

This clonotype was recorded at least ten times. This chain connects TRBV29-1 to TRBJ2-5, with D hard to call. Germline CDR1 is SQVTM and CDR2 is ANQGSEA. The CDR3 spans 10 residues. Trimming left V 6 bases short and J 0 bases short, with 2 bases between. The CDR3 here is CSVHQETQYF. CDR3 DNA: TGCAGCGTACACCAAGAGACCCAGTACTTC.

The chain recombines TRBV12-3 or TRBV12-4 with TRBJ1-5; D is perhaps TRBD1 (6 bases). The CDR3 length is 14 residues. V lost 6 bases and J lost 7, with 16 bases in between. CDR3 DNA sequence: TGTGCCAGCAGCCCGGTGACAGGCCTCCAGCCCCAGCATTTT. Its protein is CASSPVTGLQPQHF.

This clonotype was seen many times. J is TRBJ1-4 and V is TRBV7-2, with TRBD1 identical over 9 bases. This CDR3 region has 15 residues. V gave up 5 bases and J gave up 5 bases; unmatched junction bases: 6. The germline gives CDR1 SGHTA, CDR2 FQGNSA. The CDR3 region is CASSRDRASNEKLFF. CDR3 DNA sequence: TGTGCCAGCAGCAGGGACAGGGCCTCAAATGAAAAACTGTTTTTT.

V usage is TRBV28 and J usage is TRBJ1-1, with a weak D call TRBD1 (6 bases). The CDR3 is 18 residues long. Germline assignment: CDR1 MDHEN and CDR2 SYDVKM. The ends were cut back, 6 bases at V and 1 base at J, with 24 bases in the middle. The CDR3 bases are TGTGCCAGCAGCCCCCCTCGGGGGCGAAATGGAAAGAACACTGAAGCTTTCTTT. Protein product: CASSPPRGRNGKNTEAFF.

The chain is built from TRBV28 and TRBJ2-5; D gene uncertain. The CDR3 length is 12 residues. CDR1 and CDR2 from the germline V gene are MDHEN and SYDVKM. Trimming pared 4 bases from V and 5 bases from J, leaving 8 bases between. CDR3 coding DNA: TGTGCCAGCAGTTCCCTAAGGGAGACCCAGTACTTC. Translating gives CASSSLRETQYF.

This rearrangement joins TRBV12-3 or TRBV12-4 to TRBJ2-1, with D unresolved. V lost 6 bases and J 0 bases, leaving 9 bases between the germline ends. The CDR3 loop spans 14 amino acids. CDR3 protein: CASRRLSSYNEQFF. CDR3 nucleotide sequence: TGTGCCAGCAGACGCCTAAGCTCCTACAATGAGCAGTTCTTC.

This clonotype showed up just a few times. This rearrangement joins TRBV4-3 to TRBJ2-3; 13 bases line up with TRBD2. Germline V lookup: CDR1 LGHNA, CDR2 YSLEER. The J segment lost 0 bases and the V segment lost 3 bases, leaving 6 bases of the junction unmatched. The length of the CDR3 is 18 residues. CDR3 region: CASSHGTSGAPSTDTQYF. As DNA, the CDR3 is TGCGCCAGCAGCCACGGGACTAGCGGGGCACCTAGCACAGATACGCAGTATTTT.

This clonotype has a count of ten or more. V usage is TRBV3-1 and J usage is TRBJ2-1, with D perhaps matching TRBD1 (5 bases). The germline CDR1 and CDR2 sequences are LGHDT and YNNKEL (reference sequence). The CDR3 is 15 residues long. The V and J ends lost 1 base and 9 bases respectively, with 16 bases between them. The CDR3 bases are TGTGCCAGCAGCCAAGGAGCACTAAGGGGTGGTGAGCAGTTCTTC. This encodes CASSQGALRGGEQFF.

The CDR3 region has the DNA TGCAGTGCTGGCCTCGGGGGGACCACAGATACGCAGTATTTT. This gives the protein CSAGLGGTTDTQYF. The V gene is TRBV20-1, the J gene TRBJ2-3; 7 nucleotides agree with TRBD2. Trimming at V came to 5 bases and at J to 2 bases, leaving 7 bases not matched to a gene. The CDR3 runs to 14 residues. CDR1 is DFQATT, CDR2 SNEGSKA, per germline (reference sequence).

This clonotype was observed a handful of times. For the CDR3, the DNA is TGTGCCAGCAAGACAGGGGACGAGCAGTACGTC. This translates into CASKTGDEQYV. V gene TRBV12-3 or TRBV12-4 combines with J gene TRBJ2-7, with TRBD1 matching over 8 bases. V lost 7 bases to trimming and J lost 5 bases; unmatched junction nucleotides: 1. The length of the CDR3 is 11 residues.

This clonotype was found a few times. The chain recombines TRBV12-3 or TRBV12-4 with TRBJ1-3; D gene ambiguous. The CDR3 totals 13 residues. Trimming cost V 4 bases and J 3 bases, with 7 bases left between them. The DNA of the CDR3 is TGTGCCAGCAGTTCCCTCAGTGGAAACACCATATATTTT. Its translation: CASSSLSGNTIYF.

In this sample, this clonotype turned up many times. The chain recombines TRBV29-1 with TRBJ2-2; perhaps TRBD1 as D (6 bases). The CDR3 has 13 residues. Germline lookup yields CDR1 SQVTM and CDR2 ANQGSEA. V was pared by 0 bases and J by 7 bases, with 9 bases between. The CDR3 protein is CSVEDQGNGELFF. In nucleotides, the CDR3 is TGCAGCGTTGAAGATCAGGGGAACGGGGAGCTGTTTTTT.

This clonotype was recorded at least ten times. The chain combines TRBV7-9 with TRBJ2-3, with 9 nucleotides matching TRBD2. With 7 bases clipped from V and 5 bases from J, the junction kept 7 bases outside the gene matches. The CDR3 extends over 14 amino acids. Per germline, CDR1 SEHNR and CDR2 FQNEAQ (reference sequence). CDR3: CASIVAGAGDTQYF. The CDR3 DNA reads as TGTGCCAGCATCGTAGCGGGGGCGGGAGATACGCAGTATTTT.

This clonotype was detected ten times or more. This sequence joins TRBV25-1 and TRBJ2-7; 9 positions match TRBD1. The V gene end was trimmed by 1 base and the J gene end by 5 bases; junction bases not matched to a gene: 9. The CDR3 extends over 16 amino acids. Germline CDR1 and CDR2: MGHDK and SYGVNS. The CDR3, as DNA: TGTGCCAGCAGTGAATCGGGGACAGGGAGGAAAGACGAGCAGTACTTC. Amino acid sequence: CASSESGTGRKDEQYF.

CDR3: CASSGIAQETQYF. The DNA for the CDR3 is TGTGCCAGCAGCGGCATAGCTCAAGAGACCCAGTACTTC. This chain links TRBV5-4 with TRBJ2-5, with D unclear. V dropped 4 bases and J dropped 2 bases, with 9 bases sitting between them. CDR3 length: 13 amino acids. Germline V gene data show CDR1 as SGHNT and CDR2 as YYREEE (reference sequence).